Listed below are T cell receptor beta chains from one sample, sequenced in a study of blood T cell repertoires in COVID-19. Sequencing was performed with immunoSEQ multiplex PCR; in TCRdb, only in-frame clones are kept and a portion is missing. The top ten hold approximately 2.5% of the sample, which has about 73,000 clones, over 80% seen once. Source material: peripheral blood. Receptors originate from a man older than 75 with active or convalescent COVID-19. CDR3s include the opening cysteine and the closing phenylalanine or tryptophan. The order of the fields is clone size, D gene, J gene, V gene, CDR3 DNA, CDR3 protein. A D gene is named only where the DNA matches it firmly. Some rows mark clone size as missing; the rest say once, few, many or name a class of expanded clone.

size: NA; D: TRBD2; J: TRBJ2-5; V: TRBV6-6; DNA: TGTGCCAGCAGCCACGGGCTAGCGGGGGAGACCCAGTACTTC; CDR3: CASSHGLAGETQYF
size: NA; D: TRBD1; J: TRBJ1-1; V: TRBV30; DNA: TGTGCCTGGAGTGTAAATACCCCCGGGACAGGGGGAACTGAAGCTTTCTTT; CDR3: CAWSVNTPGTGGTEAFF
size: few; D: TRBD1; J: TRBJ1-2; V: TRBV6-6; DNA: TGTGCCAGCAGTTACTTACGGGGACAGGGGAGGGATGGCTACACCTTC; CDR3: CASSYLRGQGRDGYTF
size: NA; D: TRBD1; J: TRBJ2-7; V: TRBV6-6; DNA: TGTGCCAGCAGTTACTCTCGGGACAGCCTAACCTACGAGCAGTACTTC; CDR3: CASSYSRDSLTYEQYF
size: NA; D: TRBD1; J: TRBJ2-3; V: TRBV12-5; DNA: TGTGCTAGTGGTTTGGGGACAGGGAGCACAGATACGCAGTATTTT; CDR3: CASGLGTGSTDTQYF
size: NA; D: TRBD1; J: TRBJ1-2; V: TRBV29-1; DNA: TGCAGCGTTGGGACAGGGGAATATGGCTACACCTTC; CDR3: CSVGTGEYGYTF
size: once; D: NA; J: TRBJ2-2; V: TRBV30; DNA: TGTGCCTGGAGGTCTACCCGTCGGGGCGGGGAGCTGTTTTTT; CDR3: CAWRSTRRGGELFF
size: NA; D: TRBD2; J: TRBJ2-5; V: TRBV5-1; DNA: TGCGCCAGCAGCTTTAGCGGGGGGGTCGAGTCACAGTACTTC; CDR3: CASSFSGGVESQYF
size: NA; D: NA; J: TRBJ1-1; V: TRBV7-9; DNA: TGTGCCAGCAGCCCACAGGGTAACACTGAAGCTTTCTTT; CDR3: CASSPQGNTEAFF
size: once; D: NA; J: TRBJ2-3; V: TRBV10-3; DNA: TGTGCCATCAGCGTTGACCTGAGGACAGATACGCAGTATTTT; CDR3: CAISVDLRTDTQYF
size: NA; D: NA; J: TRBJ2-2; V: TRBV18; DNA: TGTGCCAGCTCACTAGAGGTGGGCACCGGGGAGCTGTTTTTT; CDR3: CASSLEVGTGELFF
size: NA; D: TRBD2; J: TRBJ2-3; V: TRBV11-3; DNA: TGTGCCAGCAGCTTAGCGGGGGGGACTAGTTCAGATACGCAGTATTTT; CDR3: CASSLAGGTSSDTQYF
size: NA; D: NA; J: TRBJ1-3; V: TRBV2; DNA: TGTGCCAGCAGGGAGTCTTCTGGGAGCTCTGGAAACACCATATATTTT; CDR3: CASRESSGSSGNTIYF
size: NA; D: TRBD2; J: TRBJ2-1; V: TRBV18; DNA: TGTGCCAGCTCACCCAGACTAGCGGGGGAATACAATGAGCAGTTCTTC; CDR3: CASSPRLAGEYNEQFF
size: once; D: NA; J: TRBJ1-5; V: TRBV5-1; DNA: TGCGCCAGCAGCTTGGAGGGGTATAGCAATCAGCCCCAGCATTTT; CDR3: CASSLEGYSNQPQHF
size: NA; D: NA; J: TRBJ2-5; V: TRBV7-8; DNA: TGTGCCAGCAGCTTAGGTCCGAGGGCCCCAGAGACCCAGTACTTC; CDR3: CASSLGPRAPETQYF
size: NA; D: NA; J: TRBJ2-7; V: TRBV7-2; DNA: TGTGCCAGCAGCTTAGCGCCGGGTACCTACGAGCAGTACTTC; CDR3: CASSLAPGTYEQYF
size: NA; D: TRBD2; J: TRBJ2-1; V: TRBV12-5; DNA: TGTGCTAGTGGTTTCCGGGGACTAGCGGGAGCGCCGCTACTCAATGAGCAGTTCTTC; CDR3: CASGFRGLAGAPLLNEQFF
size: NA; D: TRBD2; J: TRBJ2-1; V: TRBV20-1; DNA: TGCAGTGCTAGTCCCAGCGGGAGAGGGAATGAGCAGTTCTTC; CDR3: CSASPSGRGNEQFF
size: NA; D: NA; J: TRBJ2-5; V: TRBV30; DNA: TGTGCCTGGAGTGTCGGGCAGGGGGAGACCCAGTACTTC; CDR3: CAWSVGQGETQYF
size: NA; D: NA; J: TRBJ2-1; V: TRBV7-9; DNA: TGTGCCAGCGAAACAGTTACCTACAATGAGCAGTTCTTC; CDR3: CASETVTYNEQFF
size: few; D: TRBD1; J: TRBJ1-5; V: TRBV4-2; DNA: TGTGCCAGCAGCCAAGCCGACAGGGGAGGTTGGCAGCCCCAGCATTTT; CDR3: CASSQADRGGWQPQHF
size: NA; D: TRBD2; J: TRBJ2-5; V: TRBV5-1; DNA: TGCGCCAGCAGCTTGGGAGCGGGGGAGCGAACCCAGTACTTC; CDR3: CASSLGAGERTQYF
size: NA; D: TRBD1; J: TRBJ1-3; V: TRBV9; DNA: TGTGCCAGCAGCGTACTTCCGGCACAGGGGGCAGGAGGAAACACCATATATTTT; CDR3: CASSVLPAQGAGGNTIYF
size: NA; D: NA; J: TRBJ1-1; V: TRBV19; DNA: TGTGCCAGTAGTATAGGTATACAGACTGAAGCTTTCTTT; CDR3: CASSIGIQTEAFF
size: NA; D: NA; J: TRBJ2-5; V: TRBV5-1; DNA: TGCGCCAGCAGCTTGGCCCGGCAGGGGAATTACCAAGAGACCCAGTACTTC; CDR3: CASSLARQGNYQETQYF
size: NA; D: TRBD2; J: TRBJ2-7; V: TRBV6-5; DNA: TGTGCCAGCAGTTACGGGGCGGGAGGTACCTACGAGCAGTACTTC; CDR3: CASSYGAGGTYEQYF
size: NA; D: NA; J: TRBJ2-7; V: TRBV5-6; DNA: TGTGCCAGCAGCCGCCTCGGGGACTCCTACGAGCAGTACTTC; CDR3: CASSRLGDSYEQYF
size: NA; D: NA; J: TRBJ2-1; V: TRBV7-2; DNA: TGTGCCAGCAGCGCGTCGACACAGGGGCAGTTCTTC; CDR3: CASSASTQGQFF
size: NA; D: TRBD1; J: TRBJ2-5; V: TRBV5-4; DNA: TGTGCCAGCAGCTCCAGGGGGCCAGAGACCCAGTACTTC; CDR3: CASSSRGPETQYF
size: NA; D: TRBD2; J: TRBJ2-3; V: TRBV3-1/TRBV3-2; DNA: TGTGCCAGCAGCCGAGCGGGGGGGCCTACAGATACGCAGTATTTT; CDR3: CASSRAGGPTDTQYF
size: NA; D: NA; J: TRBJ1-2; V: TRBV6-5; DNA: TGTGCCAGCAGTTACTCCTCAGGGTCGTTAGGCTACACCTTC; CDR3: CASSYSSGSLGYTF
size: NA; D: TRBD1; J: TRBJ2-2; V: TRBV28; DNA: TGTGCCAGTCAACAGGGGACCACCGGGGAGCTGTTTTTT; CDR3: CASQQGTTGELFF
size: NA; D: NA; J: TRBJ1-6; V: TRBV7-8; DNA: TGTGCCAGCAGCCGAAACCAGGTTCTCTCCTATAATTCACCCCTCCACTTT; CDR3: CASSRNQVLSYNSPLHF
size: NA; D: NA; J: TRBJ2-5; V: TRBV4-1; DNA: TGCGCCAGCAGCCAAGTCCCCACACCCCAAGAGACCCAGTACTTC; CDR3: CASSQVPTPQETQYF
size: NA; D: TRBD2; J: TRBJ2-5; V: TRBV6-2/TRBV6-3; DNA: TGTGCCAGCAGTTATGAAGCGGGAGGTACCAGACGAGAGACCCAGTACTTC; CDR3: CASSYEAGGTRRETQYF
size: NA; D: TRBD1; J: TRBJ2-5; V: TRBV6-5; DNA: TGTGCCAGCAGGGACACAGGGGGCCGGGGGAGAACCCAGTACTTC; CDR3: CASRDTGGRGRTQYF
size: NA; D: TRBD1; J: TRBJ2-5; V: TRBV6-2/TRBV6-3; DNA: TGTGCCAGCAGTTACTCCGACAGGGCACCACAAGAGACCCAGTACTTC; CDR3: CASSYSDRAPQETQYF
size: NA; D: NA; J: TRBJ2-2; V: TRBV7-2; DNA: TGTGCCAGCAGCTTACGTTCTAACACCGGGGAGCTGTTTTTT; CDR3: CASSLRSNTGELFF
size: few; D: NA; J: TRBJ1-5; V: TRBV12-3/TRBV12-4; DNA: TGTGCCAGCAGTTTAGTAGTCAATCAGCCCCAGCATTTT; CDR3: CASSLVVNQPQHF
size: NA; D: TRBD1; J: TRBJ1-5; V: TRBV19; DNA: TGTGCCAGTAGTTGGGGACAGGGCGATCAGCCCCAGCATTTT; CDR3: CASSWGQGDQPQHF
size: NA; D: NA; J: TRBJ1-5; V: TRBV21-1; DNA: TGTGCCAGCAAAAACCCCATGGCGGGGGGGAATAATCAGCCCCAGCATTTT; CDR3: CASKNPMAGGNNQPQHF
size: NA; D: TRBD2; J: TRBJ2-5; V: TRBV27; DNA: TGTGCCAGCAGTTTACGAGGACTAGCGGGAGCAACTCCCAGAGAGACCCAGTACTTC; CDR3: CASSLRGLAGATPRETQYF
size: NA; D: TRBD1; J: TRBJ1-6; V: TRBV2; DNA: TGTGCCAGCAGTTTTTACAGGGGAAGGAATTCACCCCTCCACTTT; CDR3: CASSFYRGRNSPLHF
size: NA; D: NA; J: TRBJ2-3; V: TRBV4-1; DNA: TGCGCCAGCAGCCAAGGGAATCGCCCAGGGCCCACAGATACGCAGTATTTT; CDR3: CASSQGNRPGPTDTQYF
size: NA; D: NA; J: TRBJ2-1; V: TRBV10-3; DNA: TGTGCCATCAGTGAGGGACAGACTGAGCAGTTCTTC; CDR3: CAISEGQTEQFF
size: NA; D: TRBD1; J: TRBJ2-1; V: TRBV27; DNA: TGTGCCAGCAGTTCACAGGGGTTGTCCTACAATGAGCAGTTCTTC; CDR3: CASSSQGLSYNEQFF